This T cell receptor beta chain appears in the sequencing data of a study of T cell responses to AZD1222 COVID-19 vaccine. Study-level results: The study sampled repertoires only after the peak T cell response.

The assay was immunoSEQ multiplex PCR, and TCRdb's table has in-frame clones only and misses some. The table includes about 120,000 clones, 80% to 90% detected once. On this clone itself: The target antigen is unknown.

The CDR3 totals 16 residues. The V gene's germline CDR1 is SQVTM and CDR2 ANQGSEA. V shed 4 bases and J 9 bases; nucleotides not matched to a gene: 17. This chain uses TRBV29-1 with TRBJ2-4; TRBD1 matches 8 bases. The origin of this receptor is an adult in good health. This specimen was peripheral blood, taken on day 0 of AZD1222 vaccination. CDR3: CSVVGSYRGDWVIQYF. DNA of the CDR3: TGCAGCGTTGTCGGGTCATACAGGGGGGATTGGGTCATTCAGTACTTC.